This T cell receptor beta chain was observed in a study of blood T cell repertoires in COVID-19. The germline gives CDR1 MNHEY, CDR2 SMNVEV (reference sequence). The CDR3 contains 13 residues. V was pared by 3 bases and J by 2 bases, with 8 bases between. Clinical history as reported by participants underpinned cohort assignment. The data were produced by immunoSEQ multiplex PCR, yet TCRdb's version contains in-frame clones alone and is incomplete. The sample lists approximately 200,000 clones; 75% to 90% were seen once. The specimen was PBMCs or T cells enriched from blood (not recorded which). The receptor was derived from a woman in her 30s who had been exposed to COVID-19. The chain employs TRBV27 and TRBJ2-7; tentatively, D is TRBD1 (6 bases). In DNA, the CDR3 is TGTGCCAGCAGTTTCCAGGGGCCCTACGAGCAGTACTTC. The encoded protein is CASSFQGPYEQYF.